A single sample gave rise to the 13 T cell receptor beta chains below, sequenced in a study of T cells in Graves' hyperthyroidism and ophthalmopathy. Amplified TCR beta CDR3 regions came from RNA transcripts. HTBI primers were the set used in a first-round RT-PCR of the TCR CDR3. TCRdb ran MiXCR on the multiplex PCR reads and lists one entry per CDR3 protein. The data hold approximately 600,000 distinct CDR3 sequences, with 20% observed a single time. Source material: blood. Receptors were obtained from a young man with Graves' ophthalmopathy.

This clonotype was seen a handful of times. This chain joins TRBV20-1 and TRBJ2-7; 10 bases are shared with TRBD2. The CDR3 is made up of 16 amino acids. V trimming: 4 bases; J trimming: 4 bases; junction bases outside the gene matches: 13. Germline CDR1 DFQATT, CDR2 SNEGSKA (reference sequence). CDR3 bases: TGCAGTGCTATAGGTCGCGGACTAGCGGTTTCTTACGAGCAGTACTTC. Translating it yields CSAIGRGLAVSYEQYF.

This clonotype appeared many times. This sequence joins TRBV6-5 and TRBJ2-7; D might be TRBD1 (6 bases). The CDR3 is made up of 16 amino acids. Germline V CDR1 and CDR2: MNHEY, SVGAGI. V was cut by 0 bases and J by 0 bases, with 12 bases left in between. The CDR3 DNA is TGTGCCAGCAGTTACTCTGTGGACAGTTTCTCCTACGAGCAGTACTTC. It is translated as CASSYSVDSFSYEQYF.

This clonotype has just a few counts. The gene calls are TRBV11-2 and TRBJ2-2, with 8 bases matching TRBD1. The V segment lost 1 base and the J segment 2 bases; nucleotides outside the gene matches: 6. This CDR3 contains 17 residues. Germline CDR1 is SGHAT and CDR2 is FQNNGV. DNA of the CDR3: TGTGCCAGCAGCTTAGGACAGGGGCCCCTCAACACCGGGGAGCTGTTTTTT. This encodes CASSLGQGPLNTGELFF.

This clonotype was detected only once. The chain is built from TRBV5-4 and TRBJ1-4; 7 bases match TRBD1. V was pared by 4 bases and J by 3 bases, with 6 bases of the junction left unmatched. This CDR3 is 15 amino acids long. The germline gives CDR1 SGHNT, CDR2 YYREEE (reference sequence). CDR3 loop: CASSVTGTANEKLFF. CDR3 coding DNA: TGTGCCAGCAGCGTAACCGGGACAGCTAATGAAAAACTGTTTTTT.

This clonotype occurred a few times. This chain joins TRBV28 and TRBJ2-1; TRBD1 matches 10 bases. Germline assignment: CDR1 MDHEN and CDR2 SYDVKM. V trimming: 5 bases; J trimming: 4 bases; junction bases outside the gene matches: 8. The CDR3 sequence is 16 residues long. CDR3 coding DNA: TGTGCCAGCAGTGCCCCGGGACAGGGGTTATACAATGAGCAGTTCTTC. Translated: CASSAPGQGLYNEQFF.

In this sample, this clonotype turned up a few times. The rearrangement joins TRBV6-1 to TRBJ2-1, with 7 bases that match TRBD1. Germline trimming cut 6 bases from V and 4 bases from J; bases unmatched to any gene: 6. CDR1 MNHNS and CDR2 SASEGT come from the germline V gene. This CDR3 contains 14 residues. The CDR3 region has the DNA TGTGCCAGCAGGCCCGGGACAGAGTACAATGAGCAGTTCTTC. It codes for CASRPGTEYNEQFF.

Comments on this clonotype: At one end the junction does not follow the germline gene, possibly because of a read error. The gene calls are TRBV6-9 and TRBJ1-1; D is unresolved. Per the germline V gene, CDR1 is MNHGY and CDR2 is SVAAGI. The CDR3 is 14 residues long. The CDR3 here is CASVTGSVNTEAIF. The CDR3 DNA follows: TGTGCCAGCGTTACCGGCAGCGTGAACACTGAAGCTATCTTT.

The V call is TRBV6-2 or TRBV6-3, the J call TRBJ1-4; 7 nucleotides line up with TRBD1. Germline V gives CDR1 MNHEY, CDR2 SVGEGT. V shed 4 bases, J shed 4 bases, and the junction held 3 bases outside the gene matches. This CDR3 has 14 residues. The chain's CDR3 is CASSWGTVNEKLFF. In DNA form, the CDR3 reads TGTGCCAGCAGTTGGGGGACAGTTAATGAAAAACTGTTTTTT.

This clonotype occurred many times. The CDR3 DNA reads TGTGCCAGCAGCTTAGTTGGGGGTTATGAGCAGTTCTTC. Protein: CASSLVGGYEQFF. This rearrangement joins TRBV7-2 to TRBJ2-1; tentatively, D is TRBD1 or TRBD2 (5 bases each). The germline V gene encodes CDR1 SGHTA and CDR2 FQGNSA. The length of the CDR3 is 13 residues. Trimming removed 1 base from V and 8 bases from J, with 9 bases in between.

This clonotype was found many times. V is TRBV6-1 and J is TRBJ2-7; 12 bases line up with TRBD2. From germline, CDR1 is MNHNS and CDR2 SASEGT. Unmatched junction bases numbered 10, after V lost 5 bases and J lost 11 bases. This CDR3 spans 14 amino acids. This CDR3 reads CASSPPETSGRKYF. In DNA, the CDR3 is TGTGCCAGCAGTCCTCCCGAGACTAGCGGGAGAAAGTACTTC.

This clonotype occurred many times. J is TRBJ1-2 and V is TRBV12-3 or TRBV12-4, with 9 bases aligning to TRBD1. The CDR3 totals 15 residues. Losses at the gene ends were 6 bases for V and 3 bases for J; bases not matched to a gene: 8. The CDR3 region is CASSPPGQGDYGYTF. The CDR3 nucleotides are TGTGCCAGCAGCCCGCCGGGACAGGGTGACTATGGCTACACCTTC.

This clonotype was counted only a few times. The CDR3 DNA is TGTGCCAGCAGCCCGGGACTAGCGGGAGCGTCTGAGCAGTTCTTC. Translated, it gives CASSPGLAGASEQFF. The rearrangement uses TRBV3-1 and TRBJ2-1; 14 bases fit TRBD2. Germline trimming cut 4 bases from V and 9 bases from J; bases unmatched to any gene: 5. This CDR3 is built from 15 residues. CDR1 LGHDT and CDR2 YNNKEL come from the germline V gene (reference sequence).

V is TRBV6-6 and J is TRBJ2-3; D ambiguous. The ends were cut back, 0 bases at V and 4 bases at J, with 5 bases in the middle. CDR3 length equals 13 residues. Per germline, CDR1 MNHNY and CDR2 SVGAGI (reference sequence). Written as DNA, the CDR3 is TGTGCCAGCAGTTACTCACAGCCAGATACGCAGTATTTT. Protein product: CASSYSQPDTQYF.